This is a list of T cell receptor beta chains from one sample in a study of regulatory T cells in long-lasting Graves disease. MiXCR, applied by TCRdb to the multiplex PCR reads, yields one record per CDR3 protein. The sample holds 450,000 or so distinct CDR3 sequences, less than 25% seen once. This specimen consisted of peripheral blood mononuclear cells (PBMCs), obtained when the disease was refractory, from a patient treated with antithyroid drugs. These TCRs come from a female donor with Graves disease. Both conserved end residues are part of each CDR3. A D gene is named only where the DNA matches it firmly. Size is omitted from some rows. Given values are once, few, many or a class for expanded clones.

J gene | CDR3 length | D gene | V gene | clone size | CDR3 protein | CDR3 DNA
TRBJ2-7 | 15 | TRBD2 | TRBV7-2 | few | CASSLMAGGPYEQYF | TGTGCCAGCAGCTTAATGGCGGGAGGGCCCTACGAGCAGTACTTC
TRBJ2-6 | 18 | TRBD1 | TRBV7-8 | . | CASSLVKGAFTGANVLTF | TGTGCCAGCAGCTTAGTAAAGGGGGCGTTCACTGGGGCCAACGTCCTGACTTTC
TRBJ2-3 | 12 | . | TRBV29-1 | . | CSVADGRDTQYF | TGCAGCGTTGCTGACGGGCGGGATACGCAGTATTTT
TRBJ2-7 | 15 | . | TRBV28 | . | CASSPGSGVGYEQYF | TGTGCCAGCAGTCCCGGATCAGGGGTTGGCTACGAGCAGTACTTC
TRBJ2-5 | 16 | . | TRBV7-2 | few | CASSFVPGRLQETQYF | TGTGCCAGCAGCTTCGTGCCGGGACGGCTTCAAGAGACCCAGTACTTC
TRBJ2-1 | 12 | . | TRBV11-2 | few | CASSPLSGEQFF | TGTGCCAGCAGCCCGTTGAGCGGTGAGCAGTTCTTC
TRBJ1-2 | 13 | . | TRBV6-1 | many | CASQRTPNYGYTF | TGTGCCAGTCAAAGGACTCCTAACTATGGCTACACCTTC
TRBJ1-5 | 17 | TRBD1 | TRBV6-1 | . | CASRAGQGARGNQPQHF | TGTGCCAGCAGGGCGGGACAGGGGGCGCGGGGCAATCAGCCCCAGCATTTT
TRBJ1-2 | 14 | TRBD1 | TRBV13 | few | CASSTRTGNYGYTF | TGTGCCAGCAGCACCCGGACAGGGAACTATGGCTACACCTTC
TRBJ2-7 | 16 | TRBD2 | TRBV2 | . | CASITSGRAKRYEQYF | TGTGCCAGTATAACAAGCGGGAGGGCCAAACGTTACGAGCAGTACTTC
TRBJ2-5 | 13 | . | TRBV30 | many | CAWRGSFQETQYF | TGTGCCTGGAGAGGCAGCTTCCAAGAGACCCAGTACTTC
TRBJ2-2 | 17 | . | TRBV6-1 | many | CASSERVGGTNTGELFF | TGTGCCAGCAGTGAAAGAGTAGGAGGAACGAACACCGGGGAGCTGTTTTTT
TRBJ2-3 | 15 | TRBD2 | TRBV5-1 | . | CASSSGGRSTDTQYF | TGCGCCAGCAGTTCAGGCGGGAGGAGCACAGATACGCAGTATTTT
TRBJ2-7 | 17 | . | TRBV6-4 | . | CASSYSDPALSSYEQYF | TGTGCCAGCAGTTACAGCGACCCGGCCCTAAGCTCCTACGAGCAGTACTTC
TRBJ2-7 | 16 | TRBD2 | TRBV6-5 | many | CASSYSAHSGSVEQYF | TGTGCCAGCAGTTACTCCGCGCATAGCGGGAGTGTCGAGCAGTACTTC
TRBJ1-5 | 12 | . | TRBV13 | many | CASSLGRGPQHF | TGTGCCAGCAGCTTAGGCCGCGGGCCCCAGCATTTT